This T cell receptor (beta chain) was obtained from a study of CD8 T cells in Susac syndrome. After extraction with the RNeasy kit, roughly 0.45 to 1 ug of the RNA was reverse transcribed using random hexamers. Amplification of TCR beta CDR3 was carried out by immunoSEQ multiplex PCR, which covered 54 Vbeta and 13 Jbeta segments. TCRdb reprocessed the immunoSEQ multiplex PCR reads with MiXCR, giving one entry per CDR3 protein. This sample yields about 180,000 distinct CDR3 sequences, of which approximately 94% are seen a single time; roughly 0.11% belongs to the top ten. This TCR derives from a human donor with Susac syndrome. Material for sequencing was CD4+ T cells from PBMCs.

The CDR3 region has the DNA TGCGCCAGCAGCCAAGTAATTCAGGGGGCGAAGTCCGGGGAGCTGTTTTTT. This sequence encodes CASSQVIQGAKSGELFF. The chain carries TRBV4-1 and TRBJ2-2, with TRBD1 identical over 8 bases. The CDR3 runs to 17 residues. The germline V gene encodes CDR1 MGHRA and CDR2 YSYEKL. V shed 1 base, J shed 6 bases, and the junction held 10 bases outside the gene matches.